This entry features one T cell receptor (beta chain) sequence. The CDR3 is 14 amino acids. Looked up from germline, CDR1 is SGHRS and CDR2 is YFSETQ. Trimming removed 4 bases from V and 5 bases from J; junction bases left unmatched: 5. The data were taken from a study of cytomegalovirus exposure and HLA in healthy donors. The PCR was carried out with 60 Vbeta primers and 13 Jbeta primers. The table came from immunoSEQ multiplex PCR; TCRdb's copy has only in-frame clones and leaves some out. The sample has 180,000 or so clones, approximately 81% seen once. This chain uses TRBV5-1 with TRBJ2-2, with 7 bases identical to TRBD1. The receptor comes from a woman in her 50s in good health and CMV-seronegative. Sequenced sample: PBMCs. CDR3 nucleotide sequence: TGCGCCAGCAGCGGGGACAGTCTAACCGGGGAGCTGTTTTTT. It yields the protein CASSGDSLTGELFF.